The 18 T cell receptor beta chains below come from one sample, sequenced in a study of T cells in localized non-small cell lung cancer. The assay was immunoSEQ multiplex PCR, and TCRdb's table has in-frame clones only and misses some. The table lists roughly 20,000 clones, around 90% of them singletons. This material consisted of peripheral blood, taken before any cancer treatment. All receptors come from a woman aged 35 to 70 with stage I lung adenocarcinoma.

The chain recombines TRBV27 with TRBJ1-5; D unclear. Looked up from germline, CDR1 is MNHEY and CDR2 is SMNVEV (reference sequence). V was pared by 5 bases and J by 3 bases, with 8 bases between. The CDR3 is 13 residues long. The CDR3: CASSQALNQPQHF. The DNA of the CDR3 is TGTGCCAGCAGTCAGGCGCTCAATCAGCCCCAGCATTTT.

This chain connects TRBV28 to TRBJ1-5; tentative D call: TRBD1 (6 bases). The CDR3 extends over 15 amino acids. The V end lost 3 bases, the J end lost 9 bases, and 18 bases lay between the germline ends. Per the germline V gene, CDR1 is MDHEN and CDR2 is SYDVKM. The CDR3 loop is CASSFIGTPGRPQHF. CDR3 in DNA: TGTGCCAGCAGTTTCATCGGGACACCGGGCCGGCCCCAGCATTTT.

V gene TRBV7-3 combines with J gene TRBJ2-5, with D uncertain. This CDR3 region has 13 residues. Germline CDR1 and CDR2: SGHTA and FQGTGA. Trimming removed 1 base at V and 3 bases at J, with 6 bases between. The CDR3: CASSLREKETQYF. CDR3 nucleotides: TGTGCCAGCAGCTTAAGAGAGAAAGAGACCCAGTACTTC.

The CDR3 region is CASSNWTSGPREQYF. CDR3 DNA: TGTGCCAGCAGCAATTGGACTAGCGGGCCTAGGGAGCAGTACTTC. V is TRBV21-1 and J is TRBJ2-7; TRBD2, as called in the table, went unchecked against the DNA. TRBV21-1 corresponds to a pseudogene. This CDR3 has 15 residues.

The chain has TRBV7-2 and TRBJ1-2, with unresolved D. CDR1 and CDR2 from the germline V gene are SGHTA and FQGNSA. Trimming removed 5 bases at V and 2 bases at J, with 18 bases between. This CDR3 spans 16 amino acids. The CDR3 sequence is CASSPRTGRTNYGYTF. CDR3 DNA: TGTGCCAGCAGCCCAAGAACCGGCCGGACCAACTATGGCTACACCTTC.

The chain's CDR3 is CASSPTSGRGGGELFF. The CDR3 region has the DNA TGTGCCAGCAGCCCAACTAGCGGGAGGGGAGGCGGGGAGCTGTTTTTT. V gene TRBV7-6 combines with J gene TRBJ2-2; 13 nucleotides match TRBD2. This CDR3 region has 16 residues. V lost 5 bases to trimming and J lost 7 bases; unmatched junction nucleotides: 7. From germline, CDR1 is SGHVS and CDR2 FNYEAQ.

V and J are TRBV7-2 and TRBJ1-1; no definite D call. Trimming took 7 bases from V and 1 from J, leaving 13 bases between them. In germline, CDR1 is SGHTA, CDR2 FQGNSA. The CDR3 runs to 14 residues. The CDR3 nucleotides read TGTGCCAGCAACCTGAAGACGGCGAACACTGAAGCTTTCTTT. It yields the protein CASNLKTANTEAFF.

The rearrangement uses TRBV4-2 and TRBJ2-7, with D tentatively TRBD2 (6 bases). The germline V and J ends were trimmed by 4 bases and 3 bases, with 10 bases remaining between them. From germline, CDR1 is LGHNA and CDR2 YNFKEQ. The CDR3 covers 13 residues. The CDR3 sequence: CASSPTGDYEQYF. The CDR3 region has the DNA TGTGCCAGCAGCCCGACGGGGGACTACGAGCAGTACTTC.

This rearrangement joins TRBV19 to TRBJ1-5; 7 bases agree with TRBD1. The CDR3 spans 16 residues. Trimming took 3 bases from V and 1 from J; bases not matched to a gene: 6. Germline V lookup: CDR1 LNHDA, CDR2 SQIVND (reference sequence). CDR3 bases: TGTGCCAGTAGTATCCGACAGGGCGACAGCAATCAGCCCCAGCATTTT. Protein sequence: CASSIRQGDSNQPQHF.

The genes are TRBV25-1 and TRBJ1-1, with 9 bases that match TRBD1. V gave up 7 bases and J gave up 10 bases; unmatched junction bases: 4. Germline lookup yields CDR1 MGHDK and CDR2 SYGVNS. CDR3 length: 11 residues. CDR3 DNA sequence: TGTGCCAGCACCCAGGACAGGGGAGCTTTCTTT. Translating it yields CASTQDRGAFF.

This clone was found a few times. V usage is TRBV11-3 and J usage is TRBJ1-2, with D maybe TRBD1 (5 bases). The CDR3 runs to 13 residues. The V and J ends lost 3 bases and 6 bases respectively, with 11 bases between them. Germline CDR1 reads SGHNT; CDR2 reads YENEEA. CDR3 sequence (DNA): TGTGCCAGCAGCTTGGGGGGATTCGATGGCTACACCTTC. Its translation: CASSLGGFDGYTF.

The gene calls are TRBV27 and TRBJ2-7; 10 positions agree with TRBD1. V shed 0 bases and J 7 bases; nucleotides not matched to a gene: 9. The germline CDR1 and CDR2 sequences are MNHEY and SMNVEV (reference sequence). The CDR3 runs to 16 residues. The CDR3: CASSLSPGTGDREQYF. The CDR3 DNA reads TGTGCCAGCAGTTTATCCCCCGGGACAGGGGATAGGGAGCAGTACTTC.

This chain joins TRBV5-1 and TRBJ2-5; D unresolved. Trimming took 0 bases from V and 6 from J, leaving 12 bases between them. This CDR3 is built from 14 residues. Per germline, CDR1 SGHRS and CDR2 YFSETQ. CDR3: CASSLVMNQQTQYF. DNA for the CDR3: TGCGCCAGCAGCTTGGTAATGAACCAGCAGACCCAGTACTTC. The full variable domain, its missing parts supplied by reference TRBV5-1 and TRBJ2-5, is KAGVTQTPRYLIKTRGQQVTLSCSPISGHRSVSWYQQTPGQGLQFLFEYFSETQRNKGNFPGRFSGRQFSNSRSEMNVSTLELGDSALYLCASSLVMNQQTQYFGPGTRLLVL.

The V call is TRBV5-4, the J call TRBJ1-1; no clear D. The V gene lost 0 bases and the J gene lost 0 bases, with 6 bases spanning the gap. Germline V gives CDR1 SGHNT, CDR2 YYREEE (reference sequence). CDR3 length: 14 residues. CDR3 sequence reads: CASSLGGLNTEAFF. In DNA, the CDR3 is TGTGCCAGCAGCTTGGGAGGGCTGAACACTGAAGCTTTCTTT.

The chain uses TRBV7-2 and TRBJ1-1; D is possibly TRBD1 (5 bases). The germline CDR1 and CDR2 sequences are SGHTA and FQGNSA. V gave up 1 base and J gave up 0 bases, with 9 bases separating them. This CDR3 region has 15 residues. CDR3 DNA sequence: TGTGCCAGCAGCTTAGTCGGGGGAGTGAACACTGAAGCTTTCTTT. As protein: CASSLVGGVNTEAFF.

This rearrangement joins TRBV2 to TRBJ2-1; D is possibly TRBD2 (6 bases). This CDR3 contains 14 residues. V dropped 8 bases and J dropped 4 bases, with 15 bases sitting between them. CDR1 and CDR2 from the germline V gene are SNHLY and FYNNEI. The CDR3 reads CASERETIYNEQFF. CDR3 bases: TGTGCCAGCGAACGGGAGACGATATACAATGAGCAGTTCTTC.

The chain has TRBV19 and TRBJ2-5; D is uncertain. The V and J ends lost 1 base and 4 bases respectively, with 7 bases between them. CDR3 length: 13 amino acids. Germline values: CDR1 LNHDA, CDR2 SQIVND (reference sequence). The CDR3 loop is CASSIVFSETQYF. The CDR3 nucleotides read TGTGCCAGTAGTATAGTTTTTTCAGAGACCCAGTACTTC.

The CDR3 is CASSLGTPYEQYF. The CDR3 DNA follows: TGTGCCAGCAGCTTAGGGACTCCCTACGAGCAGTACTTC. V is TRBV7-2 and J is TRBJ2-7; possible D gene TRBD2, 5 bases. The CDR3 loop spans 13 amino acids. The ends were cut back, 1 base at V and 2 bases at J, with 6 bases in the middle. Germline assignment: CDR1 SGHTA and CDR2 FQGNSA. The full variable domain, in which reference TRBV7-2 and TRBJ2-7 provide the parts outside the CDR3, is GAGVSQSPSNKVTEKGKDVELRCDPISGHTALYWYRQSLGQGLEFLIYFQGNSAPDKSGLPSDRFSAERTGGSVSTLTIQRTQQEDSAVYLCASSLGTPYEQYFGPGTRLTVT.